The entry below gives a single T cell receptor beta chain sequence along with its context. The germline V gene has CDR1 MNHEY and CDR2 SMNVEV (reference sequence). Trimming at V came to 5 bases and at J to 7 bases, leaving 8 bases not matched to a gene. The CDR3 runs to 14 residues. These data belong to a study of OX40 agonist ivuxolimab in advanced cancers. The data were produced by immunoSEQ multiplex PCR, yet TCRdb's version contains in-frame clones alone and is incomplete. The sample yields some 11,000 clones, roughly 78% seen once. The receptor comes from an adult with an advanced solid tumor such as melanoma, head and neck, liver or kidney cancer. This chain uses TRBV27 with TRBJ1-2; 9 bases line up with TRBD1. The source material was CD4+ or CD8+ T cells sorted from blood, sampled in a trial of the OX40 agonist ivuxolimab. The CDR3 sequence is CASSLGQGVSGYTF. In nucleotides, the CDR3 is TGTGCCAGCAGTCTGGGACAGGGAGTCTCTGGCTACACCTTC.